Reported below is one T cell receptor beta chain. During active infection, Seattle patients enrolled and were then monitored through disease. Germline V gene lookup returns CDR1 KGHSY and CDR2 FQNENV. The J segment lost 6 bases and the V segment lost 0 bases, leaving 3 bases of the junction unmatched. CDR3 length: 15 amino acids. Data came from immunoSEQ multiplex PCR; TCRdb stores just in-frame clones and leaves some out. The sample yields about 420,000 clones, around 90% seen once. The sample belongs to a study of blood T cell repertoires in COVID-19. The TCR was taken from a man between 18 and 29 years old with COVID-19, enrolled during active disease. Sample: peripheral blood. This rearrangement joins TRBV16 to TRBJ2-7; TRBD2 agrees at 12 bases. The CDR3 reads CASSQSTSGRIEQYF. CDR3 sequence (DNA): TGTGCCAGCAGCCAATCTACTAGCGGGAGGATCGAGCAGTACTTC.